What follows describes a single T cell receptor beta chain. The antigen is unknown. The source of the sample is a study of shared clonotypes between healthy human individuals. J gave up 6 bases and V 4 bases, and 6 bases lay outside the gene matches. CDR3 length equals 15 residues. Germline V gene data show CDR1 as SGHRS and CDR2 as YFSETQ. Each of the donors was a healthy adult who was HIV-negative and had not had a recent acute infection or vaccination. At deep level, the assay was performed. Original analysis: ImmunoSEQ output lacked quality scores and full-length reads, limiting matched filtering. Profiling relied on immunoSEQ multiplex PCR, and the TCRdb table lists in-frame clones only, not all of them. For V, J and clone size, that table is used; D and trimming come from the DNA. The table records some 1.5 million clones, roughly 98% of them present only once. Findings and limits, study-wide: Non-shared clonotypes displayed generation probabilities falling below those of clonotypes present in all four donors.

The chain has TRBV5-1 and TRBJ2-2; TRBD2 matches 10 bases. The clonotype originates from a young man in good health. The specimen was naive CD4+ T cells sorted from blood. Indicated subset: CD45RA+ positively selected. The DNA of the CDR3 is TGCGCCAGCAGCCCTCCTAGCGGGAGTTCCGGGGAGCTGTTTTTT. Translated, it gives CASSPPSGSSGELFF.